This T cell receptor (beta chain) is from a study of OX40 agonist ivuxolimab in advanced cancers. Findings and limits, study-wide: CD8+ T cells were the subset that, on average, had more expanded clones than CD4+.

TCRdb keeps only in-frame clones here, not all; method: immunoSEQ multiplex PCR. The data contain about 63,000 clones, roughly nine tenths of them singletons. About this clone: Its antigen remains unidentified.

This CDR3 region has 15 residues. The germline CDR1 and CDR2 sequences are MNHEY and SMNVEV (reference sequence). J lost 7 bases, V lost 5 bases, and 10 bases had no gene match. The TCR comes from an adult with an advanced solid tumor such as melanoma, head and neck, liver or kidney cancer. This material consisted of CD4+ or CD8+ T cells sorted from blood, taken in a trial of the OX40 agonist ivuxolimab. The chain recombines TRBV27 with TRBJ2-7; 11 bases fit TRBD2. The CDR3: CASSPHTSGSVEQYF. The CDR3 DNA reads TGTGCCAGCAGTCCGCACACTAGCGGGAGTGTAGAGCAGTACTTC.